This record looks at one TCR beta chain sequence and its context. What it recognizes is unknown. Assay: immunoSEQ multiplex PCR; the TCRdb copy retains only in-frame clones and omits some. The sample records about 68,000 clones, around nine tenths being singletons. CDR1 is GTSNPN, CDR2 SVGIG, per germline (reference sequence). J gave up 4 bases and V 2 bases, and 10 bases lay outside the gene matches. This CDR3 is 15 amino acids long. The data are from a study of chemoradiotherapy in HPV16-positive cancers. Study background: Candidate HPV-specific T-cell clones and common TCR motifs came from functional assays in a couple of HPV16-positive patients.

Study-level points and caveats: Only a couple of HPV16-positive patients supplied the functional HPV-specificity definition. In HPV16-positive patients, HPV-responsive T-cell expansion tracked better recurrence-free survival. During treatment, candidate HPV-specific clones and E7-related motifs expanded in tumor.

The clonotype originates from a human donor with HPV-associated anogenital cancer. The material sequenced was blood, taken from a patient who underwent chemoradiotherapy. The chain carries TRBV30 and TRBJ1-2, with 7 bases that match TRBD1. The CDR3 DNA is TGTGCCTGGAGTTCGAGCCCCCGACAGGGCTATGGCTACACCTTC. Translation gives CAWSSSPRQGYGYTF.